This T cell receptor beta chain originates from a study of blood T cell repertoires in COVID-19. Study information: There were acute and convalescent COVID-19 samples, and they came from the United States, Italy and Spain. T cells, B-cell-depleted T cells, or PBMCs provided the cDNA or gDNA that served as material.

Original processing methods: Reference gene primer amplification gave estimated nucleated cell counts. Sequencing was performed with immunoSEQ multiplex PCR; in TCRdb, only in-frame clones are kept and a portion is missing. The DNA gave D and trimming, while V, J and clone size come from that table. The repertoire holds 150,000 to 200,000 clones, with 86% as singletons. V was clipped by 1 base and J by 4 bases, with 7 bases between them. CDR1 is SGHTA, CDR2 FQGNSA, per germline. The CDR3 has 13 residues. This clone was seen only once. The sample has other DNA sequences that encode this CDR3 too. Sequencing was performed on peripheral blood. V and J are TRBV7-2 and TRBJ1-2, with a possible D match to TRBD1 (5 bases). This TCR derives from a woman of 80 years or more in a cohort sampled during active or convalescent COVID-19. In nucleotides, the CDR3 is TGTGCCAGCAGCTTAGGGGGGGGCTATGGCTACACCTTC. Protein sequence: CASSLGGGYGYTF. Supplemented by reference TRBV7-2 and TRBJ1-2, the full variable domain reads GAGVSQSPSNKVTEKGKDVELRCDPISGHTALYWYRQSLGQGLEFLIYFQGNSAPDKSGLPSDRFSAERTGGSVSTLTIQRTQQEDSAVYLCASSLGGGYGYTFGSGTRLTVV.